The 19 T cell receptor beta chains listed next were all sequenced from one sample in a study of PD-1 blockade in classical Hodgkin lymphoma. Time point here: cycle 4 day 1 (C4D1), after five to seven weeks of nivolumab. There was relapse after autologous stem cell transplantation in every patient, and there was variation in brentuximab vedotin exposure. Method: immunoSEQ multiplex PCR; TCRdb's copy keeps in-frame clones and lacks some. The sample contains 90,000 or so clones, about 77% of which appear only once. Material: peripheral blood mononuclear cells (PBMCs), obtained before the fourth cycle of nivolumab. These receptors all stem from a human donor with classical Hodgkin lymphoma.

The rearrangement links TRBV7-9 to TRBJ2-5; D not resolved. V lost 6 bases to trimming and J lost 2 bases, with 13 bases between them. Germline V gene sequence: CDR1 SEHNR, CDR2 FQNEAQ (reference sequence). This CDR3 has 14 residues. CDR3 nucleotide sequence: TGTGCCAGCAGTCCCCCCCAAGGGCAAGAGACCCAGTACTTC. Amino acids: CASSPPQGQETQYF.

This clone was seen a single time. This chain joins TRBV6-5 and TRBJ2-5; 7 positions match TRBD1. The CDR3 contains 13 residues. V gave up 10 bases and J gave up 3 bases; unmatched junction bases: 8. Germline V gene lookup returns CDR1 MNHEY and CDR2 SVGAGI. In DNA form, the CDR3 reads TGTGCCATCAGCTTTGGACAGGAAGAGACCCAGTACTTC. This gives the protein CAISFGQEETQYF.

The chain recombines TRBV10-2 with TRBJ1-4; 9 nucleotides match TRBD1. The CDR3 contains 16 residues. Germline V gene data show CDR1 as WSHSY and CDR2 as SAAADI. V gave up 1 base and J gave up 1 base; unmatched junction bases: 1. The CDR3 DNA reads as TGCGCCAGCAGTGAGTGGACAGGGGTAACTAATGAAAAACTGTTTTTT. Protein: CASSEWTGVTNEKLFF.

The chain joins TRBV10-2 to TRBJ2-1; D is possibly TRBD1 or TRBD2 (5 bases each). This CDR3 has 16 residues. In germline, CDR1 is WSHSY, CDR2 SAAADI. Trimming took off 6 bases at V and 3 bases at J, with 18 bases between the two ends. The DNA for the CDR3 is TGCGCCAGCAGAAAAGGTCCCAGGGACCGCTACAATGAGCAGTTCTTC. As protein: CASRKGPRDRYNEQFF.

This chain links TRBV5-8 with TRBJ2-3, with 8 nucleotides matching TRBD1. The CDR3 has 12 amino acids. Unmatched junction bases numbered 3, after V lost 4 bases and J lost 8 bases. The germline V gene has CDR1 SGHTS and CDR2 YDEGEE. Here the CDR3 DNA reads TGTGCCAGCAGCCCACAGGGGGGTACGCAGTATTTT. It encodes CASSPQGGTQYF.

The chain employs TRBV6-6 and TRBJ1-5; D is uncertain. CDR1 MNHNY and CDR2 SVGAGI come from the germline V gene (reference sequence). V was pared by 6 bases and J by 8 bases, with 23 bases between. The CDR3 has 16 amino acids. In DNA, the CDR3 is TGTGCCAGCAGCCCTTGGACTTTCGTGCGAAATGAGCCCCAGCATTTT. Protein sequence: CASSPWTFVRNEPQHF.

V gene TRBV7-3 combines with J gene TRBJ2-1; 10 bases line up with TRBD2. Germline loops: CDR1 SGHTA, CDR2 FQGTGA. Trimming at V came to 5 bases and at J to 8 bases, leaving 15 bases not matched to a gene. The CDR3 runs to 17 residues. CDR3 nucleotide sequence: TGTGCCAGCAGCCAAAGGGCGGGTAGCGGGGGGAGTTATGAGCAGTTCTTC. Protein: CASSQRAGSGGSYEQFF. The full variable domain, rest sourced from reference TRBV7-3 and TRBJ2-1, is GAGVSQTPSNKVTEKGKYVELRCDPISGHTALYWYRQSLGQGPEFLIYFQGTGAADDSGLPNDRFFAVRPEGSVSTLKIQRTERGDSAVYLCASSQRAGSGGSYEQFFGPGTRLTVL.

The DNA for the CDR3 is TGTGCCAGTAACCCCCAGGGGATCAAAAACATTCAGTACTTC. This gives the protein CASNPQGIKNIQYF. The chain couples TRBV19 to TRBJ2-4, with D possibly TRBD1 on 6 matching bases. The CDR3 sequence is 14 residues long. Trimming stripped 7 bases from V and 3 bases from J, with 13 bases between. CDR1 is LNHDA and CDR2 is SQIVND in the germline V gene (reference sequence).

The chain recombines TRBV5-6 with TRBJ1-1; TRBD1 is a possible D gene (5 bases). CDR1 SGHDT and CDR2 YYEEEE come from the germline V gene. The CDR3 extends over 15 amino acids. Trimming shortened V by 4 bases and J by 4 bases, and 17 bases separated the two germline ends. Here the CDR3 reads CASSEIRTGGTEAFF. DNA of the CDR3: TGTGCCAGCAGCGAAATTAGAACGGGGGGCACTGAAGCTTTCTTT.

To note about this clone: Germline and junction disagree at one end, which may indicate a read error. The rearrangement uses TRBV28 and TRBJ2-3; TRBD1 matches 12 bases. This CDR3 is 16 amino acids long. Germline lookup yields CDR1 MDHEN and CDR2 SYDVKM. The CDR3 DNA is TGTGCCAGCAGTTCTCCTGGGACAGGGGGCACTGATACGCAGTATTTT. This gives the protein CASSSPGTGGTDTQYF.

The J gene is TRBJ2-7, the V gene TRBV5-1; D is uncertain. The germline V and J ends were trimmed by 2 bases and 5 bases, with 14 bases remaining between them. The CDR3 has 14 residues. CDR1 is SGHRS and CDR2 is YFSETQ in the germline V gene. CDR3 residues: CASSLHKDANEQYF. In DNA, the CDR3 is TGCGCCAGCAGCTTACACAAGGATGCCAACGAGCAGTACTTC.

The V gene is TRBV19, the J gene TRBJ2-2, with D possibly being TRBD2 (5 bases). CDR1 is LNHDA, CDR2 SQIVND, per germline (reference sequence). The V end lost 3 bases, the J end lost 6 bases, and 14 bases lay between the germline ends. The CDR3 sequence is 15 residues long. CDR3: CASSIVGVNAGELFF. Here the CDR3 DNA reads TGTGCCAGTAGTATTGTGGGAGTGAATGCCGGGGAGCTGTTTTTT.

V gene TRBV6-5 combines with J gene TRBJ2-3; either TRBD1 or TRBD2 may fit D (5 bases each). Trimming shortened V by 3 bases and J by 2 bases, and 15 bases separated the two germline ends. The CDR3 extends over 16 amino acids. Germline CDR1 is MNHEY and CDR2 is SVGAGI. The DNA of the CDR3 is TGTGCCAGCAGTTATCTGAGAGGGGCGTCCACAGATACGCAGTATTTT. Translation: CASSYLRGASTDTQYF.

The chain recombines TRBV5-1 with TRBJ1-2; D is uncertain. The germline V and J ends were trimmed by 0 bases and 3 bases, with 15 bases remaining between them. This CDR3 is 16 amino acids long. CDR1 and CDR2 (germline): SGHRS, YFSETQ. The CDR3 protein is CASSLVRPSGDYGYTF. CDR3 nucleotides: TGCGCCAGCAGCTTGGTTCGGCCCTCAGGCGACTATGGCTACACCTTC.

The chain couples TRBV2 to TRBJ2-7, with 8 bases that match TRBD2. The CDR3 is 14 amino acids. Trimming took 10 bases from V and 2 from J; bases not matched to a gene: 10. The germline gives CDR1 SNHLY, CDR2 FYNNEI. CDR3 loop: CATKREPPAYEQYF. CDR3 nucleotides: TGTGCCACCAAGCGGGAGCCCCCCGCCTACGAGCAGTACTTC. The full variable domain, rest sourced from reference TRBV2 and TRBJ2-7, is EPEVTQTPSHQVTQMGQEVILRCVPISNHLYFYWYRQILGQKVEFLVSFYNNEISEKSEIFDDQFSVERPDGSNFTLKIRSTKLEDSAMYFCATKREPPAYEQYFGPGTRLTVT.

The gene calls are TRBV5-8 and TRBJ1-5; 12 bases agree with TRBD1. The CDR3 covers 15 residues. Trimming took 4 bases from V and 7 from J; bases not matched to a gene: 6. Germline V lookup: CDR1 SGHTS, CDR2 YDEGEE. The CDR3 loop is CASSIGTGGEQPQHF. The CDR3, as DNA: TGTGCCAGCAGCATTGGGACAGGGGGCGAACAGCCCCAGCATTTT.

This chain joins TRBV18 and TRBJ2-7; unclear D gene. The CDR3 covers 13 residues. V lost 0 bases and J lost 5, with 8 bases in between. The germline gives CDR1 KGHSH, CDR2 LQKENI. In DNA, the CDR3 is TGTGCCAGCTCACCACCGACACTTCACGAGCAGTACTTC. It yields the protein CASSPPTLHEQYF. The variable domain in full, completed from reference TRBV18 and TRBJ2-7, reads NAGVMQNPRHLVRRRGQEARLRCSPMKGHSHVYWYRQLPEEGLKFMVYLQKENIIDESGMPKERFSAEFPKEGPSILRIQQVVRGDSAAYFCASSPPTLHEQYFGPGTRLTVT.

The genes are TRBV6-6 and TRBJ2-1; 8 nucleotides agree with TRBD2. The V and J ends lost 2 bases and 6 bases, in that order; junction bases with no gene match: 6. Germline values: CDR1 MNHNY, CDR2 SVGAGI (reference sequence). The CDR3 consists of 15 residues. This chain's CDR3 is CASSYRLRGGNEQFF. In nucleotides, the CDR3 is TGTGCCAGCAGTTACCGGCTCCGGGGGGGCAATGAGCAGTTCTTC.

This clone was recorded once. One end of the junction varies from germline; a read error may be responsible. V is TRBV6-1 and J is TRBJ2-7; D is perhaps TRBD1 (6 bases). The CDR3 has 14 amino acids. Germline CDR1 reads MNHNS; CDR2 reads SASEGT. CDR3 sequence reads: CASREVTGTYEQYF. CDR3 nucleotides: TGTGCCAGCAGAGAAGTTACAGGGACCTACGAGCAGTACTTC.